The next 17 T cell receptor beta chains were all read from a single sample in a study of blood T cell repertoires in COVID-19. Assay used: immunoSEQ multiplex PCR; TCRdb lists only in-frame clones, some missing. The repertoire holds 35,000 to 45,000 clones, with approximately 90% as singletons. Source material: peripheral blood. All receptors come from a man aged 55 to 70 with acute or convalescent COVID-19.

The rearrangement links TRBV2 to TRBJ1-2, with D perhaps TRBD1 (5 bases). CDR1 SNHLY and CDR2 FYNNEI come from the germline V gene. With 7 bases removed from V and 8 bases from J, the gap between germline ends came to 20 bases. The CDR3 contains 14 residues. The CDR3 sequence: CASNPVAGNSGYTF. In nucleotides, the CDR3 is TGTGCCAGCAACCCCGTCGCAGGGAACAGCGGCTACACCTTC.

The J gene is TRBJ2-1, the V gene TRBV11-3, with TRBD1 as a possible D gene (6 bases). The CDR3 covers 15 residues. From germline, CDR1 is SGHNT and CDR2 YENEEA. V shed 6 bases and J shed 7 bases, with 19 bases lying between them. CDR3 sequence reads: CASSSRQAAGNEQFF. The CDR3 region has the DNA TGTGCCAGCAGTTCAAGACAGGCTGCAGGGAATGAGCAGTTCTTC.

The chain is built from TRBV7-9 and TRBJ1-1; tentative D call: TRBD1 (5 bases). The germline CDR1 and CDR2 sequences are SEHNR and FQNEAQ (reference sequence). Trimming stripped 3 bases from V and 5 bases from J, with 7 bases between. The CDR3 totals 12 residues. The chain's CDR3 is CASSFSGTEAFF. The CDR3 nucleotides read TGTGCCAGCAGCTTTTCAGGGACTGAAGCTTTCTTT.

As DNA, the CDR3 is TGTGCCAGCAGTTTTCCGGGGGTGCAGCCCCAGCATTTT. It specifies CASSFPGVQPQHF. V and J are TRBV28 and TRBJ1-5; maybe TRBD1 (5 bases). V lost 3 bases to trimming and J lost 7 bases, with 10 bases between them. Per germline, CDR1 MDHEN and CDR2 SYDVKM. CDR3 length: 13 residues.

This clone was seen only once. The chain uses TRBV6-5 and TRBJ2-7; 8 nucleotides agree with TRBD1. Germline V gives CDR1 MNHEY, CDR2 SVGAGI. V was pared by 6 bases and J by 5 bases, with 6 bases of the junction left unmatched. The CDR3 spans 13 residues. CDR3: CASRTQGVHEQYF. The CDR3 nucleotides are TGTGCCAGCAGAACACAGGGGGTCCACGAGCAGTACTTC.

In this sample, this clone is medium-sized. The chain links TRBV2 to TRBJ1-5; D may be TRBD1 (6 bases). Trimming removed 6 bases at V and 6 bases at J, with 9 bases between. The CDR3 has 12 residues. Germline values: CDR1 SNHLY, CDR2 FYNNEI. CDR3 nucleotide sequence: TGTGCCAGCAGCGAGACAGGTCAGCCCCAGCATTTT. Its translation: CASSETGQPQHF.

The chain carries TRBV7-8 and TRBJ2-5; 8 bases fit TRBD1. Unmatched junction bases numbered 8, after V lost 2 bases and J lost 6 bases. The CDR3 loop spans 15 amino acids. The germline gives CDR1 SGHVS, CDR2 FQNEAQ. CDR3 protein: CASSLQGTGLKTQYF. The CDR3 DNA reads TGTGCCAGCAGCTTACAAGGGACAGGTTTAAAGACCCAGTACTTC.

V usage is TRBV7-2 and J usage is TRBJ2-1; D is undetermined. Germline CDR1 reads SGHTA; CDR2 reads FQGNSA. This CDR3 has 13 residues. V shed 4 bases and J shed 10 bases, with 14 bases lying between them. CDR3 loop: CASSSLLGWEQFF. In nucleotides, the CDR3 is TGTGCCAGCAGCTCTCTACTGGGCTGGGAGCAGTTCTTC.

The chain links TRBV6-5 to TRBJ2-7; the D gene is possibly TRBD2 (5 bases). CDR1 and CDR2 (germline): MNHEY, SVGAGI. The ends were cut back, 0 bases at V and 9 bases at J, with 12 bases in the middle. The CDR3 has 13 residues. DNA of the CDR3: TGTGCCAGCAGTTACTCCGCCAGCGGCGGGCAGTACGTC. It encodes CASSYSASGGQYV.

The chain couples TRBV11-2 to TRBJ1-1, with 8 positions matching TRBD1. Germline loops: CDR1 SGHAT, CDR2 FQNNGV. Trimming cost V 5 bases and J 11 bases; bases outside gene matches: 10. This CDR3 is 13 amino acids long. CDR3 bases: TGTGCCAGCAGCCGAGGCAGGGGGCGAGGTGCTTTCTTT. It yields the protein CASSRGRGRGAFF.

The chain joins TRBV18 to TRBJ2-7; no reliable D call. Germline-derived CDR1 and CDR2 are KGHSH and LQKENI. The CDR3 is made up of 16 amino acids. The V and J ends lost 3 bases and 3 bases respectively, with 18 bases between them. The CDR3 sequence: CASSPPRQLGLYEQYF. The CDR3 DNA sequence: TGTGCCAGCTCACCCCCGCGGCAGTTGGGTCTCTACGAGCAGTACTTC.

The J gene is TRBJ1-4, the V gene TRBV6-5; D is uncertain. The V and J ends lost 11 bases and 4 bases respectively, with 17 bases between them. The germline CDR1 and CDR2 sequences are MNHEY and SVGAGI. The CDR3 is 14 residues long. Here the CDR3 DNA reads TGTGCCGCTTCTGAACAGCCCTTTAATGAAAAACTGTTTTTT. Amino acids: CAASEQPFNEKLFF.

CDR3 in DNA: TGTGCCAGCAGCCACTTGGGACAGACTTACAATGAGCAGTTCTTC. Translated, it gives CASSHLGQTYNEQFF. The V call is TRBV14, the J call TRBJ2-1; 7 bases line up with TRBD1. V dropped 3 bases and J dropped 4; count of bases not matched to a gene: 6. This CDR3 contains 15 residues. Looked up from germline, CDR1 is SGHDN and CDR2 is FVKESK.

The chain has TRBV10-2 and TRBJ2-4; D not resolved. The length of the CDR3 is 14 residues. Trimming cost V 3 bases and J 0 bases, with 6 bases left between them. Germline V gene data show CDR1 as WSHSY and CDR2 as SAAADI. The CDR3 bases are TGCGCCAGCAGTGAAAGCCTAGCCAAAAACATTCAGTACTTC. Protein product: CASSESLAKNIQYF.

The V and J genes are TRBV7-2 and TRBJ1-4, with D unclear. From germline, CDR1 is SGHTA and CDR2 FQGNSA. The V end lost 2 bases, the J end lost 5 bases, and 9 bases lay between the germline ends. The CDR3 sequence is 14 residues long. CDR3 nucleotides: TGTGCCAGCAGCTTAAACCGGTGGAATGAAAAACTGTTTTTT. This encodes CASSLNRWNEKLFF.

This chain uses TRBV18 with TRBJ2-5; TRBD1 matches 8 bases. This CDR3 spans 17 amino acids. The trim removed 2 bases at V and 5 bases at J, leaving 13 bases unmatched. From germline, CDR1 is KGHSH and CDR2 LQKENI. This chain's CDR3 is CASSPGPGGTYSETQYF. CDR3 in DNA: TGTGCCAGCTCACCAGGGCCAGGGGGCACCTACTCGGAGACCCAGTACTTC.

V and J are TRBV24-1 and TRBJ2-5; D unclear. The CDR3 contains 14 residues. Per the germline V gene, CDR1 is KGHDR and CDR2 is SFDVKD. V was shortened by 5 bases and J by 1 base, with 10 bases between the two germline ends. CDR3 residues: CATSGGSSQETQYF. The CDR3, as DNA: TGTGCCACCAGTGGAGGAAGTTCCCAAGAGACCCAGTACTTC.